This T cell receptor beta chain was captured by sequencing in a study of OX40 agonist ivuxolimab in advanced cancers. Whole-study findings and limits: With doses of 0.1-3.0 mg/kg, partial responders showed among the lowest clonal expansion. It was not determined which antigens were specifically recognized by the peripheral T cells that had undergone clonal expansion. There were, on average, more expanded clones in CD8+ T cells than in CD4+.

TCRdb's copy holds only in-frame clones and misses some; the assay was immunoSEQ multiplex PCR. This table has about 120,000 clones, around 95% appearing once. V lost 4 bases, J lost 4 bases, and 11 bases lay in between. The length of the CDR3 is 14 residues. Germline V CDR1 and CDR2: SGDLS, YYNGEE. Notes on this clone: Its antigen is unknown.

The clonotype originates from an adult with an advanced solid tumor such as melanoma, head and neck, liver or kidney cancer. The rearrangement joins TRBV9 to TRBJ2-2; possible D gene TRBD1, 5 bases. The material sequenced was CD4+ or CD8+ T cells sorted from blood, taken in a trial of the OX40 agonist ivuxolimab. The DNA of the CDR3 is TGTGCCAGCAGCCCATCCAGGGTCACCGGGGAGCTGTTTTTT. Encoded protein: CASSPSRVTGELFF.